Included here is one TCR beta chain sequence, with context. Germline CDR1 reads SGDLS; CDR2 reads YYNGEE. The CDR3 runs to 15 residues. The junction had 1 base not matched to a gene; V was cut back by 3 bases and J by 2 bases. As it was prepared, the TCRbeta library received unique molecular identifiers. MiXCR, run by TCRdb on the PCR reads, gives a single entry per CDR3 protein. The table has more than 450,000 distinct CDR3 sequences, about a sixth seen once. This sample was taken from a study of T-cell reconstitution after alpha-beta-depleted transplantation in children. The sequencing used PBMCs from the stem cell graft donor, collected from the stem cell graft. The rearrangement joins TRBV9 to TRBJ2-2, with 10 bases matching TRBD2. This TCR derives from a human donor who donated a stem cell graft to a child with acute lymphoblastic leukemia. CDR3 loop: CASSASGGNTGELFF. The CDR3, as DNA: TGTGCCAGCAGCGCTAGCGGGGGAAACACCGGGGAGCTGTTTTTT.